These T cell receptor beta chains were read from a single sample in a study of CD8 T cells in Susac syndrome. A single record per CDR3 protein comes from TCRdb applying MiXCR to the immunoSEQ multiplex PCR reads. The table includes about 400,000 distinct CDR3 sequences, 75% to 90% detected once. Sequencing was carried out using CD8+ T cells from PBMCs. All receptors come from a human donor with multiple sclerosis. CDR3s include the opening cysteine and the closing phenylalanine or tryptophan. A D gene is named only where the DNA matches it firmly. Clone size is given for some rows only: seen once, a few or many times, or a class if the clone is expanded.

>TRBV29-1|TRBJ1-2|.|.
CSVQSDYGYTF
TGCAGTGTGCAGTCGGACTATGGCTACACCTTC
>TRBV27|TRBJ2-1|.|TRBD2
CASSPRTSGRGNEQFF
TGTGCCAGCAGTCCGCGGACTAGCGGGAGAGGGAATGAGCAGTTCTTC
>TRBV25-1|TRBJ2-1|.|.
CASSELDNGQFF
TGTGCCAGCAGTGAATTGGACAATGGGCAGTTCTTC
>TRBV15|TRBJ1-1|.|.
CATSRPQGSTEAFF
TGTGCCACCAGTCGTCCTCAGGGTAGCACTGAAGCTTTCTTT
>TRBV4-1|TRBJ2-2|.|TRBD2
CASSAGLAVSQHGELFF
TGCGCCAGCAGCGCGGGACTAGCGGTATCCCAACACGGGGAGCTGTTTTTT
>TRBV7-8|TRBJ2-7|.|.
CASSPGAGESYEQYF
TGTGCCAGCAGCCCGGGGGCGGGGGAGTCCTACGAGCAGTACTTC
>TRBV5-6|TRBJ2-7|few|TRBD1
CASSPRGLSSYEQYF
TGTGCCAGCAGCCCCAGGGGGCTCAGCTCCTACGAGCAGTACTTC
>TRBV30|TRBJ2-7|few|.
CAWSPGISYEQYF
TGTGCCTGGAGTCCTGGGATTTCCTACGAGCAGTACTTC
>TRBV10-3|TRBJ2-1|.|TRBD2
CASTSGTYNEQFF
TGTGCCTCGACTAGCGGGACATACAATGAGCAGTTCTTC
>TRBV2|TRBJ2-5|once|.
CASRGVYQETQYF
TGTGCCAGCAGGGGAGTGTACCAAGAGACCCAGTACTTC
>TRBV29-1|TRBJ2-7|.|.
CSAAGQVAYEQYF
TGCAGCGCAGCGGGACAGGTCGCCTACGAGCAGTACTTC
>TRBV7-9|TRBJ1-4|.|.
CASSKSGPNNEKLFF
TGTGCCAGCAGCAAATCGGGACCGAATAATGAAAAACTGTTTTTT
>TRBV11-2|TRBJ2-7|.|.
CASSLRTAGFYEQYF
TGTGCCAGCAGCTTACGAACAGCAGGTTTCTACGAGCAGTACTTC
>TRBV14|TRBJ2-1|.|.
CASSQEVAVYNEQFF
TGTGCCAGCAGCCAAGAGGTGGCGGTATACAATGAGCAGTTCTTC
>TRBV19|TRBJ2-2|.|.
CASSPVIGELFF
TGTGCCAGTAGTCCTGTCATCGGGGAGCTGTTTTTT
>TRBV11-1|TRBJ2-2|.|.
CASSLFSGNTGELFF
TGTGCCAGCAGCTTGTTTTCAGGGAACACCGGGGAGCTGTTTTTT
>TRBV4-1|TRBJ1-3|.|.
CASSQERAGTLGNTIYF
TGCGCCAGCAGCCAAGAACGGGCGGGGACACTTGGAAACACCATATATTTT
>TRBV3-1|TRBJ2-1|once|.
CASSQAGGHEQFF
TGTGCCAGCAGCCAAGCCGGAGGCCATGAGCAGTTCTTC
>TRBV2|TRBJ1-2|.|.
CASSPPGPGLDGYTF
TGTGCCAGCAGTCCACCGGGACCTGGCCTGGATGGCTACACCTTC
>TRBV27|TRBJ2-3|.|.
CASSPGTLWGTDTQYF
TGTGCCAGCAGTCCTGGGACTTTATGGGGCACAGATACGCAGTATTTT
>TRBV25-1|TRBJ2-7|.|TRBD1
CASSSDRAPEEQYF
TGTGCCAGCAGTTCGGACAGGGCTCCGGAAGAGCAGTACTTC
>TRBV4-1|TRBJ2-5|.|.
CASSQVGADQETQYF
TGCGCCAGCAGCCAAGTAGGAGCGGACCAAGAGACCCAGTACTTC
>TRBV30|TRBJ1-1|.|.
CAWRRNTEAFF
TGTGCCTGGAGACGGAACACTGAAGCTTTCTTT
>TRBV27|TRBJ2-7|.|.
CASSFGGLRQPYEQYF
TGTGCCAGCAGTTTTGGAGGACTCCGCCAACCCTACGAGCAGTACTTC
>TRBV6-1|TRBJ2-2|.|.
CASSHEEGNTGELFF
TGTGCCAGCAGTCACGAGGAGGGGAACACCGGGGAGCTGTTTTTT
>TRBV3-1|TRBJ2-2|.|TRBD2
CASSQVTAGPNTGELFF
TGTGCCAGCAGCCAAGTTACAGCGGGGCCGAACACCGGGGAGCTGTTTTTT
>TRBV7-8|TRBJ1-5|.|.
CASSLVGFNQPQHF
TGTGCCAGCAGCTTAGTTGGGTTCAATCAGCCCCAGCATTTT
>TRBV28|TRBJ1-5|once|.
CASGEGKGNQPQHF
TGTGCCAGCGGAGAGGGAAAGGGCAATCAGCCCCAGCATTTT
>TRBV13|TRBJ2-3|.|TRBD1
CASSAGQGHSTDTQYF
TGTGCCAGCAGCGCCGGACAGGGTCATAGCACAGATACGCAGTATTTT
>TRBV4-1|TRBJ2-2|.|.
CASSPIEGWGGELFF
TGCGCCAGCAGCCCGATCGAAGGGTGGGGCGGGGAGCTGTTTTTT
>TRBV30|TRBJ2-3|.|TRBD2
CAWTRTSGGPTDTQYF
TGTGCCTGGACCCGGACTAGCGGGGGGCCCACAGATACGCAGTATTTT
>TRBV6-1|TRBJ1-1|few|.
CASSSGGWTEAFF
TGTGCCAGCAGTTCGGGGGGTTGGACTGAAGCTTTCTTT
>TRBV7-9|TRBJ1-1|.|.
CASSFWDTRDTEAFF
TGTGCCAGCAGCTTTTGGGACACACGGGACACTGAAGCTTTCTTT
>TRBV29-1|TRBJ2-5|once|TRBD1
CSVEGGQAQQETQYF
TGCAGCGTTGAAGGGGGACAGGCCCAACAAGAGACCCAGTACTTC
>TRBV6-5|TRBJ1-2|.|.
CASSSSAEDYGYTF
TGTGCCAGCAGTTCGTCGGCAGAGGACTATGGCTACACCTTC
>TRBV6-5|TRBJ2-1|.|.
CASSYSGSGYNEQFF
TGTGCCAGCAGTTACTCGGGTTCGGGTTACAATGAGCAGTTCTTC
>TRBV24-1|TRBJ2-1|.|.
CATRDSTGEQFF
TGTGCCACCAGAGACTCTACTGGTGAGCAGTTCTTC
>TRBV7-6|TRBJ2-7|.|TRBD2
CASSLSRPRTSAANYEQYF
TGTGCCAGCAGCTTAAGCCGCCCCCGCACTAGCGCAGCTAACTACGAGCAGTACTTC
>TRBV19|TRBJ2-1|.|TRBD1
CASTRQGSSYNEQFF
TGTGCCAGTACCCGACAGGGTAGCTCCTACAATGAGCAGTTCTTC
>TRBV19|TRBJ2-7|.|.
CASSIYPAQGAFHEQYF
TGTGCCAGTAGTATATACCCCGCACAGGGTGCGTTCCACGAGCAGTACTTC
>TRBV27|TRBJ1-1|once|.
CASSRLHTNTEAFF
TGTGCCAGCAGTCGACTCCATACGAACACTGAAGCTTTCTTT
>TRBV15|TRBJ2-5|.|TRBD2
CATSRVYGGGETQYF
TGTGCCACCAGCAGAGTCTATGGGGGAGGGGAGACCCAGTACTTC
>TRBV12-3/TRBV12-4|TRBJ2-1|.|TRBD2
CASSLVGGHNEQFF
TGTGCCAGCAGTTTAGTGGGAGGGCACAATGAGCAGTTCTTC
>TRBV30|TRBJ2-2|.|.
CAWSEGNTGELFF
TGTGCCTGGAGTGAAGGGAACACCGGGGAGCTGTTTTTT
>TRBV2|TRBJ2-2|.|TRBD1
CASTGQGASGLTGELFF
TGTGCCAGCACTGGACAGGGGGCTAGCGGGCTAACCGGGGAGCTGTTTTTT
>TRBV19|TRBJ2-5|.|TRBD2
CASSIGSGSQETQYF
TGTGCCAGTAGTATCGGTAGCGGGAGCCAAGAGACCCAGTACTTC
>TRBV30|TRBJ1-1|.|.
CAWSSWEASNGAFF
TGTGCCTGGAGTTCGTGGGAGGCGTCAAACGGAGCTTTCTTT
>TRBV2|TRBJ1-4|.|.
CASIQGQKLFF
TGTGCCAGCATTCAGGGGCAAAAACTGTTTTTT
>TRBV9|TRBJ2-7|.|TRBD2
CASSAGTSNEQYF
TGTGCCAGCAGCGCAGGGACTAGCAACGAGCAGTACTTC
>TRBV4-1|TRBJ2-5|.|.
CASRVSLNQEETQYF
TGCGCCAGCAGAGTGTCCTTGAATCAGGAAGAGACCCAGTACTTC
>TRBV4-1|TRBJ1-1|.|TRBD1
CASSQGADRANTEAFF
TGCGCCAGCAGCCAAGGAGCGGACAGGGCAAATACTGAAGCTTTCTTT
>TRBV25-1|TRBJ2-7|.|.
CASSDETYEQYF
TGTGCCAGCAGTGACGAGACCTACGAGCAGTACTTC